This T cell receptor (beta chain) was retrieved from a study of response to subunit inactivated influenza vaccine. This CDR3 is built from 16 residues. Germline CDR1 and CDR2: SGHRS and YFSETQ. V trimming: 4 bases; J trimming: 5 bases; junction bases outside the gene matches: 14. TCRdb passed the RT-PCR reads through MiXCR, listing each CDR3 protein once. The table has 450,000 to 600,000 distinct CDR3 sequences, around 7.9% seen once. The table lists this clonotype with a few counts. The specimen comprised PBMCs from blood, sampled about 23 months after vaccination. The gene calls are TRBV5-1 and TRBJ1-1; 7 bases are shared with TRBD1. The sequence was obtained from a man aged 45 to 75 who received an inactivated influenza vaccine. In nucleotides, the CDR3 is TGCGCCAGCAGCCTCCGGACAGGCCCTATGGGGACTGAAGCTTTCTTT. It translates to CASSLRTGPMGTEAFF.